This paragraph covers one TCR beta chain sequence. Which antigen it targets is not known. Within one base of it there is no much larger clone, and no base qualities were kept. The cohort was made up of 650 to 700 healthy bone marrow donors. At the time of sampling, every cohort member was nominally healthy, though immune exposures that went unrecorded were likely present. The donor was CMV seropositive and was included in the group of almost 300 seropositive cohort members. Every donor gave a peripheral blood sample, and the peripheral blood mononuclear cells from that sample were used for TCR beta sequencing. Genomic DNA extraction from the blood cell samples was performed with the Qiagen DNeasy Blood Extraction Kit. The source of the sample is a study of cytomegalovirus exposure and HLA in healthy donors (dated by TCRdb to about 2017). Broadly, across the study: In an earlier analysis of 587 of the donors, 250 to 350 Gb of sequence data and 100 million or so unique TCR beta sequences from about 180 million T cells were reported. Approximately 300 gigabases of sequencing data and tens of millions of unique TCR sequences were included in an early release covering 550 to 650 HLA-typed donors. The genetic ancestry cluster associated with self-reported Caucasian donors included 81% of the approximately 410 genotyped donors. The study aimed to test whether signatures of past pathogen exposure could be identified by cataloging public T cell receptors. The study profiled the T cell repertoires of fewer than 850 subjects by immunosequencing and related them to cytomegalovirus serostatus. Besides the first cohort of 550 to 750 subjects, a separate validation cohort made up of over 100 different subjects was used. High-throughput TCR immunosequencing, statistical association of individual TCRs with disease status, and machine learning were combined to predict cytomegalovirus infection status. To study patterns of TCR occurrence, a later analysis re-analyzed previously published TCR beta repertoires from several hundred donors and added high-resolution HLA genotyping. Rather than using new phenotypic data, the later analysis identified candidate immune exposures from TCR beta sequences and from how often those sequences occurred across donors. An earlier analysis of 500 to 750 of the donors applied high-throughput TCR beta sequencing to assess whether each TCR beta V gene segment acted as functional or pseudogenic. Donor age, sex, ethnicity and CMV serostatus were compiled alongside the repertoire data. A later genetic analysis used genome-wide SNP genotypes for 398 of the 666 donors, treating that subset as a discovery cohort. Every repertoire in the discovery cohort had been generated on one and the same sequencing platform. HLA typing included class I and class II loci at four-digit resolution. The number of donors typed differed by locus, with about 620-630 for A, B, C, DRB1 and DQB1, around 500 for DQA1, some 570 for DPA1, and under 490 for DPB1. Four to six DR-DQ haplotypes were handled as single units for association and clustering, since linkage in the cohort was strong. Among around 400 genotyped donors of the cohort, an average of around 240,000 unique TCR beta nucleotide sequences was sequenced per donor, of which 15% to 20% were non-productive. Points the paper makes about the study in general: The earlier analysis of approximately 540 of the donors excluded roughly 17 rarely observed V segments, including chromosome 9 orphons, because counts were too low. V-gene and J-gene trimming of TCR beta chains was associated with a missense DCLRE1C variant in a later genetic analysis, and the association was replicated in an independent cohort. In vitro tests confirmed that three of the cytomegalovirus-associated TCR beta chains recognize cytomegalovirus antigens. In both the original and validation cohorts, the classifier was reported to diagnose cytomegalovirus status with high specificity and sensitivity. In a later analysis, 15,000 to 20,000 TCR beta sequences were associated with specific HLA alleles at a false discovery rate of 0.05. A further reported finding was that TCR beta sequences accurately predicted the HLA-A and HLA-B alleles for most subjects in the first cohort. Because the 87-base-pair reads could not distinguish some IMGT-functional V segments, including TRBV6-2 and TRBV6-3, those segments were excluded. Broadly in line with IMGT annotations, most TCR beta V segments showed up in productive rearrangements about 90% or about 30% of the time in an earlier analysis of 450 to 750 of the donors. In a later analysis, HLA-associated TCR beta chains were found to be more clonally expanded and to have lower generation probabilities than equally common non-associated chains. The cohort was sequenced for TCR beta chains only, and without alpha or paired-chain data the features that could be detected were limited. The authors suggested that the approach could potentially be generalized to other disease states and immunological phenotypes. In a later analysis, TCR association rates were found to vary across HLA loci, with the most associated TCRs seen for DRB1 alleles and the fewest for HLA-C alleles. For the cohort, immune exposure information was limited to CMV serostatus. The study listed 150 to 200 TCR beta chains as associated with cytomegalovirus. Most TCR sequences were observed very rarely across donors, whereas some public TCRs were present in many individuals. Because some donors lacked HLA typing at each locus, the association tests relied only on the typed subset. Strong co-occurrence of HLA alleles, especially DR and DQ, made assigning TCR associations to individual alleles difficult. In a later analysis, several top co-occurrence clusters were reported to appear linked to parvovirus B19, influenza, CMV and Epstein-Barr virus. Most CMV-associated TCR beta chains appeared to be HLA-restricted in a later analysis, and the HLA associations seemed to be driven largely by CMV exposure. A cluster of highly shared sequence variants was judged likely to be a technical artifact of the sequencing pipeline. A later genetic analysis reported fewer N-insertions in productive TCRs among donors in an Asian-associated ancestry cluster than the roughly 620-donor mean. Linkage disequilibrium might explain the correlated functional status among segregating V segments, but an unknown experimental factor could not be ruled out. Roughly uniform sequencing depth across donors was assumed in presence/absence analyses, although this assumption may not hold.

In the germline V gene, CDR1 corresponds to MGHDK and CDR2 to SYGVNS. From its cysteine to its phenylalanine, the CDR3 spans 14 amino acids. The entry retains the CDR3 DNA only, 42 bases that are in frame from base 1. V lost 5 bases and J lost 3 bases, and the count of bases not matched to a germline gene is 4. The library was produced with the immunoSEQ multiplex PCR assay. The multiplex PCR relied on a mix of 60 forward primers for TCR Vbeta segments and 13 reverse primers for TCR Jbeta segments. A multiplex PCR assay on genomic DNA amplified the CDR3 region of rearranged TCR beta genes. Amplified TCR beta libraries were sequenced as 87-base-pair reads on the Illumina HiSeq System. The paper's processing steps were these. A later analysis tallied roughly 76 million unique TCR beta chains across the 640 or so repertoires, and some 10 million of those chains were shared by two or more donors. Raw reads were error-corrected and collapsed into unique sequences by a nearest-neighbor algorithm in which closely related sequences were merged to remove PCR and sequencing errors. To assign V, D and J gene segments, CDR3 sequences were aligned to IMGT reference sequences. For a sequence to be retained, a match of at least six nucleotides was required to both a V gene segment and a J gene segment. A rearrangement counted as productive if the CDR3 had no stop codons and remained in frame with V and J, and every other rearrangement counted as non-productive. Following IMGT convention, CDR3 was defined as the stretch from the second conserved V-encoded cysteine up to the conserved J-encoded phenylalanine. The earlier analysis of some 580 of the donors excluded any sequence lacking an unambiguous match to a single V gene segment. In an earlier analysis of around 600 of the donors, V segments were called functional above 56.7% productive rearrangements and were called segregating when the between-donor standard deviation exceeded 5%. A statistical classification framework was built for diagnosing cytomegalovirus status from the catalog of TCR beta chain sequences. In a later analysis, V and J genes were assigned by comparing TCR nucleotide sequences against IMGT/GENE-DB human TR gene sequences. A later analysis assigned CDR3 sequences and most-parsimonious VDJ recombination scenarios with the TCRdist pipeline. In a later analysis, each TCR beta chain was defined by its CDR3 amino acid sequence together with its V-gene family, and reads without a unique V-gene family were excluded. As a way to deal with suspected cross-contamination and a sequencing artifact, a later analysis dropped more than 500 nucleotide sequences that were highly shared and had low generation probability. In a later analysis, a clonal expansion index was calculated for each public chain from normalized within-repertoire ranks of inferred template counts. In a later analysis, generation probabilities were computed using a VDJ recombination model fitted to out-of-frame rearrangements, and the results were checked against IGoR. Hypergeometric tests were used in a later analysis to score TCR-TCR, TCR-HLA and TCR-CMV co-occurrence, with a repertoire-size bias correction applied to the TCR pairs. A later analysis estimated false discovery rates by permuting HLA or CMV assignments 20 times. In a later analysis, co-occurring TCRs were grouped using DBSCAN, with TCRdist sequence similarity added in when clustering inside HLA-allele-positive subsets. Repertoires with fewer than 30,000 or more than 120,000 public chains were left out of co-occurrence clustering, as were about five repertoires with anomalous nucleotide sharing. This is the immuneACCESS table as TCRdb keeps it, with only in-frame sequences that have V and J called. A part of the clones is gone; compared with another copy, unresolved V genes explain less than half, and the rest is unexplained. V, J and clone size reflect that table, while D and trimming were determined from the DNA. The sample includes more than 100,000 clones, with around three quarters observed a single time. The ten largest clonotypes hold about a tenth of the sample.

The clonotype was recovered from a woman under 30 in good health and CMV-seropositive. Sequenced material: PBMCs. Recombination joined TRBV25-1 with TRBJ2-1; 7 bases in the middle match TRBD2. The DNA sequence follows: TGTGCCAGCAGTTCAGGGAGGGACTACAATGAGCAGTTCTTC. It codes for CASSSGRDYNEQFF.